This T cell receptor beta chain was documented in a study of cytomegalovirus exposure and HLA in healthy donors. In germline, CDR1 is GTSNPN, CDR2 SVGIG (reference sequence). The CDR3 contains 11 residues. V was shortened by 2 bases and J by 7 bases, with 5 bases between the two germline ends. The PCR used 60 Vbeta and 13 Jbeta primers. In the original workflow: There were about 80 million unique TCR beta chains by a later count, and approximately 11 million of them were shared. This table comes from immunoSEQ multiplex PCR, and its TCRdb copy is limited to in-frame clones, with some not included. V and J calls and clone size are given by that table; D and trimming were obtained from the DNA. The sample has some 160,000 clones, approximately 78% seen once. Each of the donors was a healthy bone marrow donor. In regard to this clone: Its antigen is unknown.

Study conclusions and caveats: TCR beta chains numbering more than 150 were designated cytomegalovirus-associated. A later analysis appeared to link common viral pathogens to several of the most significant clusters.

The V gene is TRBV30, the J gene TRBJ1-4; D call uncertain. The sequenced sample was PBMCs. The TCR sequence derives from a male donor in good health and CMV-seropositive. CDR3 nucleotide sequence: TGTGCCTGGAGTTCGGTTGAAAAACTGTTTTTT. Its translation: CAWSSVEKLFF.